This T cell receptor beta chain was identified in a study of blood T cell repertoires in COVID-19. Across the whole study: Sources were T cells, B-cell-depleted T cells, or PBMCs; the material itself was cDNA or gDNA.

V gave up 5 bases and J gave up 4 bases; unmatched junction bases: 4. The length of the CDR3 is 14 residues. CDR1 is SSHAT and CDR2 is FNYEAQ in the germline V gene (reference sequence). Method: immunoSEQ multiplex PCR; TCRdb's copy keeps in-frame clones and lacks some. The sample shows 350,000 or so clones, about 90% of them seen only once. Material for sequencing was PBMCs or T cells enriched from blood (not recorded which). The chain couples TRBV7-7 to TRBJ2-3, with 9 bases aligning to TRBD2. The TCR originated in a woman in her twenties or thirties who had recovered from COVID-19. The CDR3, as DNA: TGTGCCAGCAGCCCAGGACTAGCGTCAGATACGCAGTATTTT. It is translated as CASSPGLASDTQYF.